These 29 T cell receptor beta chains came from one sample sequenced in a study of blood T cell repertoires in COVID-19. Data came from immunoSEQ multiplex PCR; TCRdb stores just in-frame clones and leaves some out. The table lists roughly 280,000 clones, 65% to 90% of them singletons, with about 2% in the top ten. Sequencing was done on a sample of peripheral blood. The origin of the receptors is a man in his thirties or forties with active or convalescent COVID-19.

The J gene is TRBJ2-2, the V gene TRBV5-1; TRBD2 agrees at 12 bases. Germline V gives CDR1 SGHRS, CDR2 YFSETQ. The CDR3 totals 15 residues. Germline trimming cut 4 bases from V and 10 bases from J; bases unmatched to any gene: 8. The CDR3 DNA reads as TGCGCCAGCAGCCCCCCACTAGCGGGGGGCCAGGAGCTGTTTTTT. Protein product: CASSPPLAGGQELFF.

This clone came up a few times. The chain carries TRBV6-6 and TRBJ1-2; perhaps TRBD1 as D (6 bases). Looked up from germline, CDR1 is MNHNY and CDR2 is SVGAGI (reference sequence). The CDR3 spans 11 residues. Trimming cost V 9 bases and J 7 bases, with 12 bases left between them. As DNA, the CDR3 is TGTGCCAGTGCAGGGGAGGGTGGCTACACCTTC. The encoded protein is CASAGEGGYTF.

This chain uses TRBV4-1 with TRBJ2-7; 7 positions agree with TRBD1. The J segment lost 4 bases and the V segment lost 5 bases, leaving 8 bases of the junction unmatched. The CDR3 covers 14 residues. Germline V CDR1 and CDR2: MGHRA, YSYEKL. The CDR3 DNA follows: TGCGCCAGCAGCGCATTCGGGACAGCTTACGAGCAGTACTTC. It codes for CASSAFGTAYEQYF.

V gene TRBV29-1 combines with J gene TRBJ2-1, with D maybe TRBD2 (6 bases). The CDR3 has 13 amino acids. From germline, CDR1 is SQVTM and CDR2 ANQGSEA. Trimming cost V 2 bases and J 9 bases, with 14 bases left between them. This CDR3 reads CSVETGEDSEQFF. CDR3 DNA: TGCAGCGTTGAAACGGGAGAAGATAGTGAGCAGTTCTTC.

This clone was observed a single time. CDR3 amino acids: CASSQVSCPKEAYEQYF. Here the CDR3 DNA reads TGTGCCAGCAGCCAAGTAAGCTGTCCCAAAGAGGCCTACGAGCAGTACTTC. The gene calls are TRBV3-1 (or the pseudogene TRBV3-2) and TRBJ2-7; D is unresolved. Trimming took off 1 base at V and 2 bases at J, with 18 bases between the two ends. Germline CDR1 reads LGHDT; CDR2 reads YNNKEL (reference sequence). The CDR3 extends over 17 amino acids.

In the case of this clone: Compared with germline, one end of the junction differs, possibly owing to a read error. The chain carries TRBV10-3 and TRBJ1-1, with D perhaps TRBD1 (6 bases). Germline V CDR1 and CDR2: ENHRY, SYGVKD. CDR3 length: 13 residues. The CDR3 loop is CDRNTGKFPEAFF. DNA of the CDR3: TGCGACCGAAACACAGGGAAATTCCCTGAAGCTTTCTTT.

The chain combines TRBV7-8 with TRBJ2-3, with 9 nucleotides matching TRBD2. The CDR3 consists of 15 residues. V dropped 5 bases and J dropped 5; count of bases not matched to a gene: 8. CDR1 and CDR2 (germline): SGHVS, FQNEAQ. DNA for the CDR3: TGTGCCAGCAGCATTAGCGGGGGCCGGGGAGATACGCAGTATTTT. Encoded protein: CASSISGGRGDTQYF.

The rearrangement links TRBV19 to TRBJ1-2; possibly TRBD1 for D (6 bases). Germline CDR1 LNHDA, CDR2 SQIVND (reference sequence). With 4 bases removed from V and 4 bases from J, the gap between germline ends came to 10 bases. The CDR3 contains 13 residues. CDR3 loop: CASSSGQSYGYTF. The CDR3 DNA reads as TGTGCCAGTAGTAGCGGACAGTCCTATGGCTACACCTTC.

This chain joins TRBV10-2 and TRBJ1-6, with 10 bases identical to TRBD1. The V segment lost 4 bases and the J segment 6 bases; nucleotides outside the gene matches: 12. CDR3 length: 18 amino acids. Germline loops: CDR1 WSHSY, CDR2 SAAADI. The CDR3 DNA sequence: TGCGCCAGCAGTGGCCCGACAGGGGGCGGAAGCCGTAATTCACCCCTCCACTTT. It codes for CASSGPTGGGSRNSPLHF.

About this clone: Additional DNA sequences in this sample encode the identical CDR3. The J gene is TRBJ1-2, the V gene TRBV6-6, with D possibly matching TRBD1 (6 bases). Germline CDR1 and CDR2: MNHNY and SVGAGI (reference sequence). V was shortened by 5 bases and J by 8 bases, with 12 bases between the two germline ends. The CDR3 has 12 residues. The CDR3 loop is CASSAYREGYTF. CDR3 nucleotides: TGTGCCAGCAGTGCGTACAGGGAGGGCTACACCTTC.

The chain couples TRBV7-6 to TRBJ2-7, with 7 bases fitting TRBD1. Germline CDR1 is SGHVS and CDR2 is FNYEAQ. The CDR3 extends over 14 amino acids. V trimming: 5 bases; J trimming: 0 bases; junction bases outside the gene matches: 4. The CDR3 DNA reads TGTGCCAGCAGCCCGGACAGGAGCTCCTACGAGCAGTACTTC. It translates to CASSPDRSSYEQYF.

The genes are TRBV7-9 and TRBJ1-2; 9 nucleotides match TRBD1. The germline V gene has CDR1 SEHNR and CDR2 FQNEAQ (reference sequence). The CDR3 has 15 residues. The V gene end was trimmed by 5 bases and the J gene end by 3 bases; junction bases not matched to a gene: 7. This chain's CDR3 is CASSATGGSHYGYTF. CDR3 DNA: TGTGCCAGCAGCGCGACAGGGGGATCGCACTATGGCTACACCTTC.

Regarding this clone: Because the CDR3's place on the DNA is in doubt, the DNA is left out and the CDR3 is given as listed by TCRdb. The genes are TRBV10-2 and TRBJ2-2; the table's D call TRBD2 went unverified against the DNA. The CDR3 extends over 16 residues, inclusive of both ends. Germline V gene sequence: CDR1 WSHSY, CDR2 SAAADI. CDR3 sequence: CASTVGPGRNTGELFF.

A few counts support this clone. The J gene is TRBJ1-4, the V gene TRBV9, with D tentatively TRBD1 (5 bases). The ends were cut back, 2 bases at V and 8 bases at J, with 16 bases in the middle. The germline gives CDR1 SGDLS, CDR2 YYNGEE. CDR3 length: 15 residues. The CDR3: CASSVVGGTGEKLFF. In DNA, the CDR3 is TGTGCCAGCAGCGTGGTCGGCGGGACGGGGGAAAAACTGTTTTTT.

The chain has TRBV15 and TRBJ2-1, with TRBD2 identical over 7 bases. The CDR3 spans 15 residues. Unmatched junction bases numbered 5, after V lost 1 base and J lost 5 bases. The V gene's germline CDR1 is LNHNV and CDR2 YYDKDF (reference sequence). CDR3 residues: CATSRAPSGHNEQFF. The CDR3 nucleotides are TGTGCCACCAGCAGAGCCCCTAGCGGACACAATGAGCAGTTCTTC.

This rearrangement joins TRBV7-9 to TRBJ2-3; tentative D call: TRBD2 (7 bases). Trimming cost V 5 bases and J 2 bases, with 11 bases left between them. The germline gives CDR1 SEHNR, CDR2 FQNEAQ (reference sequence). CDR3 length equals 14 residues. The CDR3 reads CASSRGGATDTQYF. For the CDR3, the DNA is TGTGCCAGCAGCCGTGGGGGGGCCACAGATACGCAGTATTTT.

The chain employs TRBV11-2 and TRBJ2-7; 8 bases match TRBD2. Germline values: CDR1 SGHAT, CDR2 FQNNGV. Germline trimming cut 5 bases from V and 3 bases from J; bases unmatched to any gene: 6. The CDR3 is 14 residues long. This CDR3 is CASSVPGTSYEQYF. For the CDR3, the DNA is TGTGCCAGCAGCGTCCCCGGGACTAGCTACGAGCAGTACTTC.

V usage is TRBV5-6 and J usage is TRBJ2-3; 8 nucleotides align to TRBD2. V shed 0 bases and J 11 bases; nucleotides not matched to a gene: 11. In germline, CDR1 is SGHDT, CDR2 YYEEEE. There are 15 residues in the CDR3. CDR3 nucleotide sequence: TGTGCCAGCAGCTTGGAGGCGGGGGGCGTCTTTGGGCAGTATTTT. It translates to CASSLEAGGVFGQYF.

The CDR3 protein is CASSRIDPRDFTDTQYF. CDR3 nucleotide sequence: TGTGCCAGCAGCCGAATCGATCCGCGGGATTTCACAGATACGCAGTATTTT. The chain joins TRBV7-8 to TRBJ2-3; possible D gene TRBD2, 6 bases. This CDR3 has 17 amino acids. The germline gives CDR1 SGHVS, CDR2 FQNEAQ. Trimming took off 5 bases at V and 2 bases at J, with 20 bases between the two ends.

This clone was counted a few times. This chain connects TRBV5-1 to TRBJ2-1; 7 positions match TRBD2. CDR1 is SGHRS, CDR2 YFSETQ, per germline. This CDR3 has 14 residues. J lost 7 bases, V lost 4 bases, and 8 bases had no gene match. CDR3 sequence reads: CASSARTSSNEQFF. In DNA, the CDR3 is TGCGCCAGCAGCGCGCGGACTAGTTCGAATGAGCAGTTCTTC. Filled out from reference TRBV5-1 and TRBJ2-1, the complete variable domain reads KAGVTQTPRYLIKTRGQQVTLSCSPISGHRSVSWYQQTPGQGLQFLFEYFSETQRNKGNFPGRFSGRQFSNSRSEMNVSTLELGDSALYLCASSARTSSNEQFFGPGTRLTVL.

The rearrangement uses TRBV6-1 and TRBJ1-2; D is perhaps TRBD1 (5 bases). The CDR3 is made up of 13 amino acids. V was shortened by 1 base and J by 8 bases, with 11 bases between the two germline ends. Germline CDR1 and CDR2: MNHNS and SASEGT. This CDR3 reads CASSEVVRGGYTF. Here the CDR3 DNA reads TGTGCCAGCAGTGAAGTCGTGCGGGGCGGCTACACCTTC.

V and J are TRBV5-5 and TRBJ1-5; D possibly corresponds to TRBD1 (6 bases). The CDR3 is made up of 16 amino acids. The germline V gene encodes CDR1 SGHKS and CDR2 YYEKEE (reference sequence). Trimming pared 4 bases from V and 0 bases from J, leaving 14 bases between. Here the CDR3 DNA reads TGTGCCAGCAGCCACGGGACACTCAATAGCAATCAGCCCCAGCATTTT. Translated: CASSHGTLNSNQPQHF. Together with reference TRBV5-5 and TRBJ1-5, the CDR3 gives the full variable domain: DAGVTQSPTHLIKTRGQQVTLRCSPISGHKSVSWYQQVLGQGPQFIFQYYEKEERGRGNFPDRFSARQFPNYSSELNVNALLLGDSALYLCASSHGTLNSNQPQHFGDGTRLSIL.

The gene calls are TRBV2 and TRBJ2-3, with D perhaps matching TRBD1 (5 bases). The CDR3 runs 14 residues. Germline CDR1 and CDR2: SNHLY and FYNNEI. The germline V and J ends were trimmed by 3 bases and 2 bases, with 9 bases remaining between them. The CDR3, as DNA: TGTGCCAGCAGTGATGACAGATACACAGATACGCAGTATTTT. It translates to CASSDDRYTDTQYF.

J is TRBJ1-6 and V is TRBV27; D gene uncertain. Germline V lookup: CDR1 MNHEY, CDR2 SMNVEV (reference sequence). Deletions cut 8 bases from V and 4 bases from J, with 27 bases between. The CDR3 has 19 amino acids. Written as DNA, the CDR3 is TGTGCCAGCTCATCATCATCACGAGTCCCAAATGATTATAATTCACCCCTCCACTTT. Translation gives CASSSSSRVPNDYNSPLHF.

V gene TRBV2 combines with J gene TRBJ1-2, with no clear D. This CDR3 contains 14 residues. Trimming shortened V by 1 base and J by 8 bases, and 14 bases separated the two germline ends. CDR1 SNHLY and CDR2 FYNNEI come from the germline V gene. This CDR3 is CASSEDTAYVGYTF. The CDR3 DNA follows: TGTGCCAGCAGTGAAGACACAGCCTATGTGGGCTACACCTTC.

This clone came up once. The gene calls are TRBV24-1 and TRBJ1-2; 8 bases line up with TRBD1. The CDR3 runs to 21 residues. V was clipped by 1 base and J by 4 bases; unmatched bases: 22. CDR1 KGHDR and CDR2 SFDVKD come from the germline V gene. The DNA for the CDR3 is TGTGCCACCAGTGATTTTATCCTCCTGGACAGGGAACAGTTTGGAGTCTATGGCTACACCTTC. Translation: CATSDFILLDREQFGVYGYTF.

This sequence joins TRBV19 and TRBJ2-1; D is possibly TRBD2 (5 bases). V was cut by 4 bases and J by 6 bases, with 10 bases left in between. This CDR3 is 13 amino acids long. Germline CDR1 is LNHDA and CDR2 is SQIVND (reference sequence). The CDR3 DNA sequence: TGTGCCAGTAGTAATCGTGAGGGCAATGAGCAGTTCTTC. Translating it yields CASSNREGNEQFF.

Only one count was recorded for this clone. The V gene is TRBV6-2 or TRBV6-3, the J gene TRBJ1-4; D is possibly TRBD1 (5 bases). Trimming took 6 bases from V and 3 from J, leaving 14 bases between them. CDR3 size: 15 residues. Germline CDR1 reads MNHEY; CDR2 reads SVGEGT. The CDR3 region has the DNA TGTGCCAGCAGCCGGCGGACAATACCTAATGAAAAACTGTTTTTT. This gives the protein CASSRRTIPNEKLFF.

The V gene is TRBV19, the J gene TRBJ1-1; a weak D match, TRBD1 (5 bases). The CDR3 runs to 13 residues. Germline-derived CDR1 and CDR2 are LNHDA and SQIVND (reference sequence). Between the trimmed V and J ends, which lost 6 bases and 1 base, there was a span of 9 bases. The chain's CDR3 is CASRPDKNTEAFF. In DNA form, the CDR3 reads TGTGCCAGTAGGCCGGACAAGAACACTGAAGCTTTCTTT.